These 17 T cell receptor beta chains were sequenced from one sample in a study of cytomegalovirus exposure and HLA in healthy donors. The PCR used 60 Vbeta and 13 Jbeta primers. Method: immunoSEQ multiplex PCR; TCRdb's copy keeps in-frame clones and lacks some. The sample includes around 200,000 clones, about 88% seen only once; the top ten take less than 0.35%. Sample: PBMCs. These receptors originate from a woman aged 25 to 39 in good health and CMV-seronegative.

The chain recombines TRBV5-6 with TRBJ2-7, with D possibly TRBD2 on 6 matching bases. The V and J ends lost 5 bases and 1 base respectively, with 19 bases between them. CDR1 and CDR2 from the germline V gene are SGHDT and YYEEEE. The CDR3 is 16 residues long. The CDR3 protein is CASRDRPGLSSYEQYF. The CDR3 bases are TGTGCCAGCAGGGATCGTCCGGGACTCTCATCCTACGAGCAGTACTTC.

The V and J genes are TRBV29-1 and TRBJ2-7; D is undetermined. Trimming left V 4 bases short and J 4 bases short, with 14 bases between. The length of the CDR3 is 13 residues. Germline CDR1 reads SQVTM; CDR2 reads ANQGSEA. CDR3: CSVVLVFAYEQYF. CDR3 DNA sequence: TGCAGCGTTGTATTAGTTTTTGCGTACGAGCAGTACTTC.

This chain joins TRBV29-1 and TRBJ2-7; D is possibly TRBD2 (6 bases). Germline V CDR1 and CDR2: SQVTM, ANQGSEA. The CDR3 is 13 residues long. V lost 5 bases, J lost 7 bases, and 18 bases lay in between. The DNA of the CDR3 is TGCAGCGTTACCGGGACTGCTTCAGGGGAGCAGTACTTC. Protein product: CSVTGTASGEQYF.

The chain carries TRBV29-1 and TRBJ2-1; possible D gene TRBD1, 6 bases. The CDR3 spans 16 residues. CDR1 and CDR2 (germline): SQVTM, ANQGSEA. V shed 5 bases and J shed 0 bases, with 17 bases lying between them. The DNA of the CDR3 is TGCAGCGTTAGAACCTGGACAGAGAGCTCCTACAATGAGCAGTTCTTC. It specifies CSVRTWTESSYNEQFF.

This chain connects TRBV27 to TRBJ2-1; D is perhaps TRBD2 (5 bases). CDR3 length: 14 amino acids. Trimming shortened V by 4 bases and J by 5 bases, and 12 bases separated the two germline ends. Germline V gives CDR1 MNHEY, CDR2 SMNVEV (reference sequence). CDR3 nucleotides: TGTGCCAGCAGTTGGAGCGGCAAAAACAATGAGCAGTTCTTC. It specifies CASSWSGKNNEQFF.

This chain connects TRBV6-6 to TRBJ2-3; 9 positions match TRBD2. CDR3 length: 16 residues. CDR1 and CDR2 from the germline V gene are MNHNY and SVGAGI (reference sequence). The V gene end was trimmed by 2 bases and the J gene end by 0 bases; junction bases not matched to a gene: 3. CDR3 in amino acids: CASSYRLAGSTDTQYF. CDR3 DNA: TGTGCCAGCAGTTACCGCCTAGCGGGGAGCACAGATACGCAGTATTTT.

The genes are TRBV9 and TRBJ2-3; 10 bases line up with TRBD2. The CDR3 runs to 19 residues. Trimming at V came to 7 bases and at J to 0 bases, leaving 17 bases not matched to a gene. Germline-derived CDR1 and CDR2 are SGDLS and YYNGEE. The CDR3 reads CASSWGSGRDISSTDTQYF. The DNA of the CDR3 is TGTGCCAGCTCTTGGGGGAGCGGGAGGGACATTTCTAGCACAGATACGCAGTATTTT.

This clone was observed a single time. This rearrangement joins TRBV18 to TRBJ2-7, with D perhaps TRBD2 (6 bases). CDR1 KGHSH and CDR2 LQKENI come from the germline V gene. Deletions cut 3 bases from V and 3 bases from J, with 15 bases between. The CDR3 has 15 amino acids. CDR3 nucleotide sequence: TGTGCCAGCTCACCTCTGGAGGGAACTATCTACGAGCAGTACTTC. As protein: CASSPLEGTIYEQYF.

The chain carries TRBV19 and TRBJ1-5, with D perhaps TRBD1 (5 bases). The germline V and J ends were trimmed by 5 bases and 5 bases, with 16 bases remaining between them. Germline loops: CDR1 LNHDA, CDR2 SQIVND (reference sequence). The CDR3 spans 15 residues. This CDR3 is CASSPRRGLYQPQHF. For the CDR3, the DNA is TGTGCCAGTAGTCCCCGAAGGGGCTTGTATCAGCCCCAGCATTTT.

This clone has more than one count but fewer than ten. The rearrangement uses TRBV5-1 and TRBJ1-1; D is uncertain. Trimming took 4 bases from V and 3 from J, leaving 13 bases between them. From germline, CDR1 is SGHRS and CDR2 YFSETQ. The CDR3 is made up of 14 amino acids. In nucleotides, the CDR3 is TGCGCCAGCAGCACGACCGTCGAGGACACTGAAGCTTTCTTT. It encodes CASSTTVEDTEAFF.

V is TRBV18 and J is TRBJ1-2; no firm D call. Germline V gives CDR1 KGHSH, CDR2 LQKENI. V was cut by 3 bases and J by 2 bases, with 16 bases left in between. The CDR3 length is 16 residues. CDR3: CASSPRGGQGNYGYTF. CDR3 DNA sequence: TGTGCCAGCTCACCCCGGGGAGGGCAAGGGAACTATGGCTACACCTTC.

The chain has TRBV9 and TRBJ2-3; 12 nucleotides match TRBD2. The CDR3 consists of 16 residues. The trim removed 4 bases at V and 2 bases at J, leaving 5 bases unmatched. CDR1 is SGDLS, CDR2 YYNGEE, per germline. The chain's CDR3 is CASSPRLAGATDTQYF. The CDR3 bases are TGTGCCAGCAGCCCCCGACTAGCGGGGGCCACAGATACGCAGTATTTT. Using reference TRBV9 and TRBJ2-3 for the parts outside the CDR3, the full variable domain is DSGVTQTPKHLITATGQRVTLRCSPRSGDLSVYWYQQSLDQGLQFLIQYYNGEERAKGNILERFSAQQFPDLHSELNLSSLELGDSALYFCASSPRLAGATDTQYFGPGTRLTVL.

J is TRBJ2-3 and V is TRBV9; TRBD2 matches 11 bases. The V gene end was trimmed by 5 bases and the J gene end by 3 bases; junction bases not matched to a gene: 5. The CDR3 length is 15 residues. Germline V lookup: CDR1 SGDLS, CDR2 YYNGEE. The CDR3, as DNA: TGTGCCAGCAGTCCTAGCGGGAGGAGGACAGATACGCAGTATTTT. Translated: CASSPSGRRTDTQYF.

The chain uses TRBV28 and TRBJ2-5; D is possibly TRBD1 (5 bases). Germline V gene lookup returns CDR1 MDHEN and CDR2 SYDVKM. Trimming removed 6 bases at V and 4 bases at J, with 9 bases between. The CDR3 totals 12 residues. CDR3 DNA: TGTGCCAGCAGGCAGGGTTTAGAGACCCAGTACTTC. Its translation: CASRQGLETQYF.

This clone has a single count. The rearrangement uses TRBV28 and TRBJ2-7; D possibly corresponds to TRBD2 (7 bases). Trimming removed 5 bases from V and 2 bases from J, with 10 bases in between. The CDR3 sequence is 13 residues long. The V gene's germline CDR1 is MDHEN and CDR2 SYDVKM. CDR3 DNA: TGTGCCAGCAGTGGCGGGGGCCCCTACGAGCAGTACTTC. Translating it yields CASSGGGPYEQYF.

The CDR3 region has the DNA TGTGCCAGTAGTGGGACAGGGGGCAATCAGCCCCAGCATTTT. Its protein is CASSGTGGNQPQHF. The rearrangement uses TRBV19 and TRBJ1-5; 10 bases fit TRBD1. V lost 5 bases to trimming and J lost 2 bases; unmatched junction nucleotides: 0. Germline assignment: CDR1 LNHDA and CDR2 SQIVND (reference sequence). The CDR3 has 14 residues.

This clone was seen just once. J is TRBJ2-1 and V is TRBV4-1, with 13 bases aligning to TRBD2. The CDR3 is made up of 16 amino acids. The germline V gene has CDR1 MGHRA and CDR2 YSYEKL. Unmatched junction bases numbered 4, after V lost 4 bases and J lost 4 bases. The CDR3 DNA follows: TGCGCCAGCAGCCGCGGGACTAGCGGGGATTACAATGAGCAGTTCTTC. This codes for CASSRGTSGDYNEQFF.